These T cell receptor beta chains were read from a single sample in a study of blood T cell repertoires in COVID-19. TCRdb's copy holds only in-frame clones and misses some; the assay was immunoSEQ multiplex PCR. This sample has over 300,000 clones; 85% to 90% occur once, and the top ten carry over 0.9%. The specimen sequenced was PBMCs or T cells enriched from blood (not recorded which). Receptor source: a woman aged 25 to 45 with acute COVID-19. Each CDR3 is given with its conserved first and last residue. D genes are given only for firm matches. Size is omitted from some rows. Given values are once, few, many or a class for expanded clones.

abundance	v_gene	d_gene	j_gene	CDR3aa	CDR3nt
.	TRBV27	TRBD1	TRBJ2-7	CASSSGTGAEQYF	TGTGCCAGCAGTTCCGGGACAGGGGCCGAGCAGTACTTC
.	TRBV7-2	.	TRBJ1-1	CASSLARLRGTEAFF	TGTGCCAGCAGCTTAGCCCGACTTAGGGGCACTGAAGCTTTCTTT
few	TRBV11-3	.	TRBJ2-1	CASSQQTGPYNEQFF	TGTGCCAGCAGCCAACAGACAGGTCCCTACAATGAGCAGTTCTTC
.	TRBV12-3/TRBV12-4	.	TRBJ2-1	CASSPRQTEQFF	TGTGCCAGCAGCCCAAGACAGACAGAGCAGTTCTTC
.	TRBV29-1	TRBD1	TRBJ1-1	CSVEALQGRGTEAFF	TGCAGCGTTGAAGCATTACAGGGGCGAGGCACTGAAGCTTTCTTT
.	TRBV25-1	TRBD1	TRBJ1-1	CASIEAQRQGGTEAFF	TGTGCCAGCATCGAGGCCCAACGACAGGGGGGCACTGAAGCTTTCTTT
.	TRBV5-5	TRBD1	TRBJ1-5	CASSPPGTGSQPQHF	TGTGCCAGCAGCCCTCCCGGGACAGGGAGCCAGCCCCAGCATTTT
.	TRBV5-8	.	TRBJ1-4	CATRRGDEKLFF	TGTGCCACCCGCAGGGGTGACGAAAAACTGTTTTTT
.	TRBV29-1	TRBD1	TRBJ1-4	CSGRDGQGEKLFF	TGCAGCGGAAGAGATGGACAGGGTGAAAAACTGTTTTTT
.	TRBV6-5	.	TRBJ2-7	CASSYSRVPYEQYF	TGTGCCAGCAGTTACTCGCGTGTTCCTTACGAGCAGTACTTC
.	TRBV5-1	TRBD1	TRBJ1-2	CASSQTGGDGYTF	TGCGCCAGCAGCCAAACAGGGGGCGACGGCTACACCTTC
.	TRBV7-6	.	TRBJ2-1	CASSFETSSYNEQFF	TGTGCCAGCAGCTTCGAGACTAGCTCCTACAATGAGCAGTTCTTC
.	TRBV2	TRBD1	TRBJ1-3	CASSEGQTFGNTIYF	TGTGCCAGCAGTGAGGGACAGACTTTTGGAAACACCATATATTTT
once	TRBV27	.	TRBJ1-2	CASSLRLRGYGYTF	TGTGCCAGCAGTTTACGGTTGAGAGGCTATGGCTACACCTTC
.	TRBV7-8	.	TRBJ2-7	CASSFGVLSSYEQYF	TGTGCCAGCAGCTTCGGTGTCCTTAGCTCCTACGAGCAGTACTTC
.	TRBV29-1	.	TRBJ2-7	CSVEDHREGNEQYF	TGCAGCGTTGAAGATCACAGGGAGGGAAATGAGCAGTACTTC
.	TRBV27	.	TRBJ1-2	CASSLVAGYGYTF	TGTGCCAGCAGTTTAGTGGCAGGCTATGGCTACACCTTC
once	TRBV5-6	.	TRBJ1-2	CASSLGVLGVFKTF	TGTGCCAGCAGCTTGGGCGTTTTAGGGGTTTTTAAAACCTTC
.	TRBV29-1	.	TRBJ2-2	CSVEATDSETGELFF	TGCAGCGTTGAAGCCACGGACAGTGAGACCGGGGAGCTGTTTTTT
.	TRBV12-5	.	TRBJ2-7	CASGHYEQYF	TGTGCTAGTGGCCACTACGAGCAGTACTTC
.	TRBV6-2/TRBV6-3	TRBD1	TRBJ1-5	CASSYSLDRGLQGAQHF	TGTGCCAGCAGTTACTCCTTGGACAGGGGCCTGCAGGGAGCCCAGCATTTT
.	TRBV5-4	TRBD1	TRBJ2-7	CASSLIPGDSYYEQYF	TGTGCCAGCAGCTTAATCCCCGGGGACAGCTATTACGAGCAGTACTTC
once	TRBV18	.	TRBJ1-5	CASSPYSRGGQGSNQPQHF	TGTGCCAGCTCACCCTACAGCCGAGGGGGTCAAGGGAGCAATCAGCCCCAGCATTTT
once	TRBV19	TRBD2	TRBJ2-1	CASSRTLAGGYNEQFF	TGTGCCAGTAGTCGGACGCTAGCGGGGGGCTACAATGAGCAGTTCTTC
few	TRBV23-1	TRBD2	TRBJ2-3	CASSQSVLAGTTDTQYF	TGCGCCAGCAGTCAATCAGTATTAGCGGGAACCACAGATACGCAGTATTTT
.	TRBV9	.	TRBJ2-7	CASSFRQENYEQYF	TGTGCCAGCAGCTTTAGACAGGAAAACTACGAGCAGTACTTC
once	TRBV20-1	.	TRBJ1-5	CSASHGGRNQPQHF	TGCAGTGCTAGTCACGGAGGTCGCAATCAGCCCCAGCATTTT
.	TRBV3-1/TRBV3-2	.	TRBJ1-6	CASSQVSGRGRLGSYNSPLHF	TGTGCCAGCAGCCAAGTCTCGGGCAGGGGCCGTTTGGGCTCCTATAATTCACCCCTCCACTTT
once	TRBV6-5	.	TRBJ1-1	CASSRLAEAFF	TGTGCCAGCAGTCGACTGGCTGAAGCTTTCTTT
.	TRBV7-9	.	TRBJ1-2	CASSLVGGNYGYTF	TGTGCCAGCAGCTTAGTCGGAGGGAACTATGGCTACACCTTC
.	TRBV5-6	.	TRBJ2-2	CASSHMGQALGELFF	TGTGCCAGCAGCCATATGGGGCAGGCTCTCGGGGAGCTGTTTTTT
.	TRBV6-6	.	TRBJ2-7	CASSSRDGGPGEQYF	TGTGCCAGCAGTTCGCGGGACGGGGGGCCTGGAGAGCAGTACTTC
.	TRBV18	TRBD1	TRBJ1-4	CASSGNSGTGDSEKLFF	TGTGCCAGCTCAGGCAACTCCGGGACAGGGGACAGTGAAAAACTGTTTTTT
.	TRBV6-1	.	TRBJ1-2	CASSEEVRSGYTF	TGTGCCAGCAGTGAAGAAGTACGGAGCGGCTACACCTTC
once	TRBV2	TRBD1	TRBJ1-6	CASSAEGQGISPLHF	TGTGCCAGCAGTGCAGAGGGACAGGGGATTTCACCCCTCCACTTT
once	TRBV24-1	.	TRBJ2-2	CATSDFGWGRTNTGELFF	TGTGCCACCAGTGATTTTGGCTGGGGGCGAACGAACACCGGGGAGCTGTTTTTT
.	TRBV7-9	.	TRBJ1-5	CASSFEGTHQPQHF	TGTGCCAGCAGCTTCGAGGGCACCCATCAGCCCCAGCATTTT
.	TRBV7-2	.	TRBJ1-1	CASSLLGRESTEAFF	TGTGCCAGCAGCTTACTTGGGCGGGAGAGCACTGAAGCTTTCTTT
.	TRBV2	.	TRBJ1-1	CASSDSQDTSAFF	TGTGCCAGCAGTGACAGCCAAGACACATCGGCTTTCTTT
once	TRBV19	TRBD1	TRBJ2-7	CASSPRQGSYEQYF	TGTGCCAGTAGCCCGAGACAGGGATCCTACGAGCAGTACTTC
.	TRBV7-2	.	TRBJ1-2	CASSLVSIDF	TGTGCCAGCAGCTTAGTTAGTATTGACTTC
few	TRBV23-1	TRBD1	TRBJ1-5	CASSQSRQGVQPQHF	TGCGCCAGCAGTCAATCGAGGCAGGGGGTTCAGCCCCAGCATTTT